The rows below give T cell receptor beta chains drawn from one sample of a study of blood T cell repertoires in COVID-19. Sequencing used immunoSEQ multiplex PCR; TCRdb keeps in-frame clones, though not all of them. This sample has a few hundred thousand clones, with 86% found just once. The sequencing sample was made of peripheral blood. The source is a man older than 75 with acute or convalescent COVID-19. Both conserved end residues are part of each CDR3. The D gene is left open where the match is weak. Size values are once, few and many counts, or a class for expanded clones, and some rows have none.

>NA|TRBJ2-7|NA|TRBV6-2/TRBV6-3
TGTGCCAGCAGTTACCCCCAAATGGACAGTAACCCCTACGAGCAGTACTTC
CASSYPQMDSNPYEQYF
>NA|TRBJ2-2|NA|TRBV6-5
TGTGCCAGCAGTCAAACATTGAACACCGGGGAGCTGTTTTTT
CASSQTLNTGELFF
>NA|TRBJ2-2|NA|TRBV27
TGTGCCAGCAGTTTAGTTTGGGAGCAGAGCACCGGGGAGCTGTTTTTT
CASSLVWEQSTGELFF
>NA|TRBJ2-1|NA|TRBV5-8
TGTGCCAGCAGCTTGGTCCTTCAGGCCGCCCCCTACAATGAGCAGTTCTTC
CASSLVLQAAPYNEQFF
>TRBD1|TRBJ1-6|NA|TRBV6-2/TRBV6-3
TGTGCCAGCAGTTACTCGGGACAGATTAATTCACCCCTCCACTTT
CASSYSGQINSPLHF
>NA|TRBJ1-4|few|TRBV7-2
TGTGCCAGCAAAGCTGGAGGATGGAGTGAAAAACTGTTTTTT
CASKAGGWSEKLFF
>NA|TRBJ1-3|NA|TRBV28
TGTGCCAGCAGCCGGAGGGCCTCTGGAAACACCATATATTTT
CASSRRASGNTIYF
>NA|TRBJ1-1|few|TRBV14
TGTGCCAGCAGCCAATGGCAGGGCCAAGTTTACACTGAAGCTTTCTTT
CASSQWQGQVYTEAFF
>NA|TRBJ1-3|NA|TRBV6-6
TGTGCCAGCAGTTACCTCTCCTCTGGAAACACCATATATTTT
CASSYLSSGNTIYF
>NA|TRBJ1-1|NA|TRBV20-1
TGCAGTTCCAGGGGTAACACTGAAGCTTTCTTT
CSSRGNTEAFF
>NA|TRBJ2-2|NA|TRBV3-1/TRBV3-2
TGTGCCAGCAGCCAAGGGGGTAGCGGAGAGGGCGGGGAGCTGTTTTTT
CASSQGGSGEGGELFF
>NA|TRBJ1-4|once|TRBV28
TGTGCCAGCAGTTTTTTCGCGAGTCCTCCGGGTGAAAAACTGTTTTTT
CASSFFASPPGEKLFF
>NA|TRBJ2-7|once|TRBV5-6
TGTGCCAGCAGCTTGGGGACAGTTCTAACCTACGAGCAGTACTTC
CASSLGTVLTYEQYF
>NA|TRBJ1-4|NA|TRBV3-1/TRBV3-2
TGTGCCAGCAGCCAAGTTTCAGGGAGGCACGAAAAACTGTTTTTT
CASSQVSGRHEKLFF
>NA|TRBJ2-3|once|TRBV18
TGTGCCACCGCCCCGAGGGTGGGAAACACAGATACGCAGTATTTT
CATAPRVGNTDTQYF
>NA|TRBJ2-7|NA|TRBV6-2/TRBV6-3
TGTGCCAGCAGTTCTATAGGACTGCCCTACGAGCAGTACTTC
CASSSIGLPYEQYF
>NA|TRBJ1-2|NA|TRBV28
TGTGCCAGCAGTTTTCCGTACTCAAACTATGGCTACACCTTC
CASSFPYSNYGYTF
>NA|TRBJ2-2|NA|TRBV11-3
TGTGCCAGCAGCCGTGAAACTCACACCGGGGAGCTGTTTTTT
CASSRETHTGELFF
>NA|TRBJ2-2|NA|TRBV29-1
TGCAGCGTTGGCCCCAGGGGGAGGTACACCGGGGAGCTGTTTTTT
CSVGPRGRYTGELFF
>NA|TRBJ2-5|NA|TRBV18
TGTGCCAGCTCACCCGACAGTCAAGAGACCCAGTACTTC
CASSPDSQETQYF
>NA|TRBJ1-2|once|TRBV7-2
TGTGCCAGCAGCAACGGGGGGACACAGGGCCAGCATGGCTACACCTTC
CASSNGGTQGQHGYTF
>TRBD1|TRBJ2-3|once|TRBV7-9
TGTGCCAGCAGCGGGGACAGGGTACGGGATACGCAGTATTTT
CASSGDRVRDTQYF
>TRBD2|TRBJ2-7|NA|TRBV28
TGTGCCAGCAGTTCACAACTAGCGGGGGGACCTTCCTACGAGCAGTACTTC
CASSSQLAGGPSYEQYF
>TRBD1|TRBJ1-5|NA|TRBV7-9
TGTGCCAGCAGCCTCCGACAGGGTGGTGAAGGGAGCAATCAGCCCCAGCATTTT
CASSLRQGGEGSNQPQHF
>TRBD2|TRBJ2-1|NA|TRBV13
TGTGCCAGCAGCCACGGGACTAGCGGGGGGGACAATGAGCAGTTCTTC
CASSHGTSGGDNEQFF